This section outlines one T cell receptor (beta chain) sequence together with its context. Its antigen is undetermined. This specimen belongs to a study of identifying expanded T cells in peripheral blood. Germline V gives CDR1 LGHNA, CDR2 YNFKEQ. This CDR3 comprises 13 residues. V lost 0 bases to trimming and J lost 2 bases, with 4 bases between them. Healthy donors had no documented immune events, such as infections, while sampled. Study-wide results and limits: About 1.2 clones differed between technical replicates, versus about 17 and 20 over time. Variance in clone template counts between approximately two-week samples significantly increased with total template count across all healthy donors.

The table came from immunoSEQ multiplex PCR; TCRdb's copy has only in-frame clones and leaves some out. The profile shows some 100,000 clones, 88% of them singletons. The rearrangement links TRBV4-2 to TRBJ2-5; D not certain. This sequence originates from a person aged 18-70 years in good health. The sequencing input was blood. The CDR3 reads CASSQEVQETQYF. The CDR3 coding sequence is TGTGCCAGCAGCCAAGAGGTGCAAGAGACCCAGTACTTC.